The rows below give T cell receptor beta chains drawn from one sample of a study of tumor-infiltrating lymphocytes in primary liver carcinoma. TCRdb recomputed calls from the multiplex PCR reads with MiXCR, one row per CDR3 protein. The table includes 110,000 or so distinct CDR3 sequences, approximately 80% detected once. The sample taken for sequencing was liver tumor tissue from sampling region 3. The source is a middle-aged man with primary liver carcinoma and hepatitis B virus infection. CDR3s include the opening cysteine and the closing phenylalanine or tryptophan. D genes are given only for firm matches. Part of the rows lack a size; the others show once, few, many or a class for expanded clones.

NA,NA,TRBV6-2/TRBV6-3,TRBJ2-7,CASSYSSIDYSYEEYF,TGTGCCAGCAGTTACTCGAGTATCGACTATTCTTATGAGGAGTACTTC
TRBD1,NA,TRBV7-9,TRBJ1-2,CASTSSGQGDIYGYTF,TGTGCCAGCACCTCCTCAGGACAGGGGGACATCTATGGCTACACCTTC
NA,NA,TRBV12-3/TRBV12-4,TRBJ2-1,CASSPGSGAGRYNEQFF,TGTGCCAGCAGCCCGGGCTCGGGGGCAGGGAGGTACAATGAGCAGTTCTTC
NA,NA,TRBV10-3,TRBJ2-6,CAIIVGRNSGVNVLTF,TGTGCCATCATTGTCGGTCGGAACTCTGGGGTCAACGTCCTGACTTTC
TRBD2,NA,TRBV20-1,TRBJ2-5,CSARFGLAGNQETQYF,TGCAGTGCTAGATTCGGCCTAGCGGGTAATCAAGAGACCCAGTACTTC
NA,NA,TRBV12-3/TRBV12-4,TRBJ2-2,CASSFRRWKGGELFF,TGTGCCAGTAGTTTCCGGAGGTGGAAGGGCGGGGAGCTGTTTTTT
TRBD2,many,TRBV6-5,TRBJ2-2,CATYSGLVTGELFF,TGTGCCACTTACTCCGGACTAGTTACCGGGGAGCTGTTTTTT
NA,NA,TRBV12-3/TRBV12-4,TRBJ2-7,CASSYTRTYEQYF,TGTGCCAGCAGTTACACCCGTACTTACGAGCAGTACTTC
NA,NA,TRBV29-1,TRBJ1-1,CSVGKGTFEASF,NA
NA,NA,TRBV12-3/TRBV12-4,TRBJ1-3,CVSRTAGVSGNTIYF,TGTGTTAGCAGAACCGCCGGCGTCTCTGGAAACACCATATATTTT
NA,NA,TRBV12-3/TRBV12-4,TRBJ2-2,CASTPLVALGWELFF,TGTGCCAGCACCCCACTAGTGGCCCTCGGCTGGGAGTTGTTTTTT
NA,NA,TRBV12-5,TRBJ2-1,CASGSNVGLKQLF,TGTGCTAGTGGTTCCAACGTAGGTCTAAAGCAGCTCTTC
NA,NA,TRBV6-5,TRBJ1-2,CASRRGRREDYTF,TGTGCCAGCAGACGGGGACGGCGTGAGGACTACACCTTC
NA,many,TRBV5-1,TRBJ2-4,CASSLVGVGENIQYF,TGCGCCAGCAGCTTGGTTGGGGTTGGTGAAAACATTCAGTACTTC
NA,NA,TRBV2,TRBJ2-5,CASSKNQETQYF,TGTGCCAGCAGTAAAAACCAAGAGACCCAGTACTTC
NA,NA,TRBV5-1,TRBJ2-7,CASTQSPGAEYEEYF,TGCGCCAGCACCCAGTCTCCTGGTGCCGAATACGAGGAGTACTTC
NA,NA,TRBV12-3/TRBV12-4,TRBJ2-3,CASSSRTGGVTDTQYF,TGTGCCAGCAGTTCGAGGACCGGCGGGGTCACAGATACGCAGTATTTT
NA,NA,TRBV5-1,TRBJ2-1,CASGRTNGSYNEQFF,TGCGCCAGCGGCCGGACTAACGGTTCCTACAATGAGCAGTTCTTC
NA,NA,TRBV19,TRBJ2-7,CASSSPRSSYEQYF,TGTGCCAGTAGTAGTCCCAGGAGTTCCTACGAGCAGTACTTC
NA,NA,TRBV29-1,TRBJ2-3,CSVKGGAGNTDMQYF,TGCAGCGTTAAGGGCGGGGCCGGCAACACAGATATGCAGTATTTT
NA,NA,TRBV6-2/TRBV6-3,TRBJ2-7,CASSYSASSYEHYF,TGTGCCAGCAGTTACTCGGCTAGCTCCTACGAGCATTACTTC
NA,NA,TRBV12-3/TRBV12-4,TRBJ1-3,CANSPHSGNAKYF,TGTGCCAACAGTCCCCACTCTGGAAACGCCAAATATTTT
NA,NA,TRBV6-5,TRBJ1-1,CASSYSPTGNTEVFF,TGTGCCAGCAGCTACTCGCCAACAGGGAACACTGAAGTTTTCTTT
NA,many,TRBV12-3/TRBV12-4,TRBJ2-1,CASSFNSGTEQFF,TGTGCCAGCAGTTTCAATTCGGGGACAGAGCAGTTCTTC
NA,medium-sized,TRBV29-1,TRBJ2-5,CSVEVPQQETQYF,TGCAGCGTTGAAGTCCCCCAACAAGAGACCCAGTACTTC
NA,NA,TRBV11-3,TRBJ1-1,CASNTGLNIEAFF,TGTGCCAGTAACACAGGTTTGAACATTGAAGCTTTCTTT
TRBD2,NA,TRBV4-2,TRBJ2-7,CACSGAGPSSYEQYF,TGTGCCTGCAGCGGGGCCGGACCAAGCTCCTACGAGCAATACTTC
NA,NA,TRBV5-6,TRBJ1-5,CASSSTGGCDQPQHF,TGTGCCAGCAGCTCTACTGGGGGGTGCGATCAGCCCCAGCATTTT
NA,NA,TRBV6-6,TRBJ1-1,CASSYSSETEAFF,TGTGCCAGCAGTTACTCGAGTGAGACTGAAGCTTTCTTT
NA,NA,TRBV5-1,TRBJ2-2,CASSSPLRNTGALSF,TGCGCCAGCAGCTCGCCTTTGCGAAACACCGGGGCGCTGTCTTTT
NA,NA,TRBV12-3/TRBV12-4,TRBJ2-1,CASSLSRRDLQFF,TGTGCCAGCAGTTTAAGTCGGCGAGATTTGCAGTTCTTC
TRBD1,NA,TRBV5-8,TRBJ1-1,CASNLDRDKAFF,TGTGCCAGCAACCTAGACAGGGACAAAGCTTTCTTT
NA,once,TRBV2,TRBJ2-1,CASSPRADPLNEQFF,TGTGCCTCCAGCCCCCGAGCAGACCCTTTGAATGAGCAGTTCTTC
NA,NA,TRBV5-4,TRBJ2-2,CACSYDERTGELFF,TGTGCCTGCAGCTATGATGAGCGCACCGGGGAGCTGTTTTTT
TRBD2,NA,TRBV4-1,TRBJ2-2,CASSQDPKRGAIVGLFF,TGCGCCAGCAGCCAAGATCCTAAGCGGGGGGCGATCGTGGGGCTGTTTTTT
NA,NA,TRBV6-1,TRBJ2-2,CASSEYRVGGLFF,TGTGCCAGCAGTGAATACAGGGTTGGGGGGTTGTTTTTT
NA,NA,TRBV10-3,TRBJ1-5,CAIRDDDSLNQHQHF,TGTGCCATCAGAGATGACGACAGCCTAAATCAGCACCAACATTTT
NA,NA,TRBV5-5,TRBJ2-5,CASSLAKTGGETHYF,TGTGCCAGCAGCTTAGCCAAAACAGGGGGGGAGACCCATTACTTC